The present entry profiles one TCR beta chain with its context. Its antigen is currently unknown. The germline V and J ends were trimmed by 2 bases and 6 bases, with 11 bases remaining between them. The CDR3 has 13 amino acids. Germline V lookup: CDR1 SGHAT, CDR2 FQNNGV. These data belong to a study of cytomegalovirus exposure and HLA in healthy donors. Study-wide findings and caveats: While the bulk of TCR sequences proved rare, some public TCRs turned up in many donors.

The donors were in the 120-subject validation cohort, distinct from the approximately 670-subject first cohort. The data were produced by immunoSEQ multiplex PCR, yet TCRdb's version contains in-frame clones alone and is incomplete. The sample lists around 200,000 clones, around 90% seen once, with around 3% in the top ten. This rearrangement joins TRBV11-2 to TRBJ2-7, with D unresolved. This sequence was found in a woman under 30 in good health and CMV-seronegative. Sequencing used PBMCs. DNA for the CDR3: TGTGCCAGCAGCTTACTAGGATTGTTCGAGCAGTACTTC. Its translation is CASSLLGLFEQYF.